The rows below give T cell receptor beta chains drawn from one sample of a study of blood T cell repertoires in COVID-19. TCRdb's copy holds only in-frame clones and misses some; the assay was immunoSEQ multiplex PCR. This sample carries approximately 150,000 clones, over 85% of them seen once, and the ten largest clones take about 2%. Material: peripheral blood. Source of these receptors: a woman aged 55-69 years with COVID-19, enrolled during active disease. Both conserved end residues are part of each CDR3. The D gene is left open where the match is weak. Clone sizes are given selectively: once, few, many, or a class where the clone is expanded.

clone_size	d_call	v_call	j_call	cdr3_aa	cdr3_nt
-	TRBD1	TRBV11-2	TRBJ2-6	CASSSIPGQGSGANVLTF	TGTGCCAGCAGCTCGATCCCGGGACAGGGTTCTGGGGCCAACGTCCTGACTTTC
-	-	TRBV5-1	TRBJ1-1	CASSLVAGLNTEAFF	TGCGCCAGCAGCTTGGTGGCAGGGTTGAACACTGAAGCTTTCTTT
-	-	TRBV19	TRBJ1-3	CASSQTVSGNTIYF	TGTGCCAGTAGTCAGACAGTCTCTGGAAACACCATATATTTT
-	-	TRBV19	TRBJ1-4	CASRDDRATNEKLFF	TGTGCCAGTAGGGACGACAGAGCAACTAATGAAAAACTGTTTTTT
-	-	TRBV19	TRBJ2-5	CASSVDNQETQYF	TGTGCCAGTAGTGTGGACAACCAAGAGACCCAGTACTTC
once	TRBD2	TRBV19	TRBJ2-1	CASSGLAGDNEQFF	TGTGCCAGTAGTGGATTAGCGGGGGACAATGAGCAGTTCTTC
-	TRBD1	TRBV18	TRBJ1-1	CASSPQGATEAFF	TGTGCCAGCTCACCTCAGGGGGCTACCGAAGCTTTCTTT
-	-	TRBV24-1	TRBJ2-3	CATSDPTGSDTQYF	TGTGCCACCAGTGACCCCACAGGGTCAGATACGCAGTATTTT
-	TRBD1	TRBV27	TRBJ1-5	CASSYSAQGANQPQHF	TGTGCCAGCAGTTACAGCGCACAGGGGGCTAATCAGCCCCAGCATTTT
-	-	TRBV18	TRBJ1-2	CASSPTYDNYGYTF	TGTGCCAGCTCACCGACTTACGATAACTATGGCTACACCTTC
-	-	TRBV13	TRBJ2-3	CASSRRGGGTSRDTQYF	TGTGCCAGCAGCCGACGAGGGGGGGGGACATCCCGAGATACGCAGTATTTT
-	TRBD1	TRBV7-2	TRBJ1-2	CASSLTRGPNYGYTF	TGTGCCAGCAGCTTAACCAGGGGGCCAAACTATGGCTACACCTTC
-	-	TRBV10-3	TRBJ2-3	CAITRGISTDTQYF	TGTGCCATCACAAGGGGGATTAGCACAGATACGCAGTATTTT
-	TRBD1	TRBV16	TRBJ2-3	CASSGDRVTDTQYF	TGTGCCAGCAGCGGGGACAGGGTCACAGATACGCAGTATTTT
-	-	TRBV7-9	TRBJ2-3	CASSFAGNTDTQYF	TGTGCCAGCAGCTTTGCAGGAAACACAGATACGCAGTATTTT
-	-	TRBV4-2	TRBJ1-1	CASSQVSNTEAFF	TGTGCCAGCAGCCAAGTCTCGAACACTGAAGCTTTCTTT
once	TRBD1	TRBV6-2/TRBV6-3	TRBJ2-7	CASSPRDRYYEQYF	TGTGCCAGCAGTCCCAGGGACAGGTACTACGAGCAGTACTTC
few	-	TRBV6-1	TRBJ2-2	CASSEARWAGKNTGELFF	TGTGCCAGCAGTGAAGCGCGATGGGCGGGAAAGAACACCGGGGAGCTGTTTTTT
-	-	TRBV5-6	TRBJ2-5	CASSSSFQETQYF	TGTGCCAGCAGCTCTAGCTTTCAAGAGACCCAGTACTTC
-	-	TRBV10-3	TRBJ2-5	CAISAPSPETQYF	TGTGCCATCAGTGCCCCTAGTCCGGAGACCCAGTACTTC
-	-	TRBV6-2/TRBV6-3	TRBJ2-1	CASSYWPSGPGYNEQFF	TGTGCCAGCAGTTACTGGCCGAGCGGGCCCGGCTACAATGAGCAGTTCTTC
-	-	TRBV18	TRBJ2-1	CASSSPSSYNEQFF	TGTGCCAGCTCCTCCCCGAGCTCCTACAATGAGCAGTTCTTC
-	TRBD1	TRBV6-5	TRBJ1-2	CASSYSGTGGDYGYTF	TGTGCCAGCAGTTACTCCGGGACAGGGGGCGACTATGGCTACACCTTC
-	-	TRBV3-1/TRBV3-2	TRBJ1-2	CASSTSHYYGYTF	TGTGCCAGCAGTACAAGTCATTACTATGGCTACACCTTC
-	TRBD1	TRBV19	TRBJ2-1	CASTMDRGGYNEQFF	TGTGCCAGCACCATGGACAGGGGAGGCTACAATGAGCAGTTCTTC
-	-	TRBV5-1	TRBJ2-3	CASSPYRSTDTQYF	TGCGCCAGCAGCCCTTACAGGAGCACAGATACGCAGTATTTT
-	-	TRBV7-9	TRBJ1-1	CASSLPTANTEAFF	TGTGCCAGCAGCTTACCGACAGCGAACACTGAAGCTTTCTTT
-	-	TRBV7-2	TRBJ1-1	CASSFKGENTEAFF	TGTGCCAGCAGCTTTAAGGGGGAGAACACTGAAGCTTTCTTT
-	TRBD1	TRBV19	TRBJ1-1	CASSPSGTDFTEAFF	TGTGCCAGTAGCCCCTCCGGGACAGATTTCACTGAAGCTTTCTTT
-	-	TRBV3-1/TRBV3-2	TRBJ1-4	CASSPQNDPAGKLFF	TGTGCCAGCAGCCCCCAGAATGACCCCGCAGGAAAACTGTTTTTT
once	-	TRBV6-1	TRBJ1-2	CASSENRDYGYTF	TGTGCCAGCAGTGAAAACAGGGACTATGGCTACACCTTC
-	TRBD1	TRBV5-6	TRBJ1-1	CASSYLTGANTEAFF	TGTGCCAGCAGCTATTTGACAGGGGCTAACACTGAAGCTTTCTTT
-	TRBD1	TRBV5-1	TRBJ1-1	CASSQGQGMNTEAFF	TGCGCCAGCAGCCAAGGACAGGGGATGAACACTGAAGCTTTCTTT
-	-	TRBV10-3	TRBJ1-1	CAIRAREGQAFF	TGTGCCATCAGAGCCAGGGAGGGCCAGGCTTTCTTT
-	-	TRBV6-2/TRBV6-3	TRBJ1-1	CASSYHMNTEAFF	TGTGCCAGCAGTTACCACATGAACACTGAAGCTTTCTTT
-	-	TRBV3-1/TRBV3-2	TRBJ2-7	CASSQPGSEQYF	TGTGCCAGCAGCCAACCAGGGTCCGAGCAGTACTTC
-	-	TRBV23-1	TRBJ1-5	CASSQSNKFTGRSNQPQHF	TGCGCCAGCAGTCAATCTAATAAATTTACAGGCCGTAGCAATCAGCCCCAGCATTTT
-	-	TRBV6-5	TRBJ1-3	CASSYSNMPSGNTIYF	TGTGCCAGCAGTTACTCGAACATGCCCTCTGGAAACACCATATATTTT
-	-	TRBV30	TRBJ1-4	CAWSVDIDDEKLFF	TGTGCCTGGAGTGTCGACATAGATGATGAAAAACTGTTTTTT
-	TRBD1	TRBV7-2	TRBJ1-1	CASSLGTGGNTEAFF	TGTGCCAGCAGCTTAGGGACAGGGGGGAACACTGAAGCTTTCTTT
-	TRBD2	TRBV9	TRBJ2-3	CASSVTSGGSTDTQYF	TGTGCCAGCAGCGTTACTAGCGGGGGTAGCACAGATACGCAGTATTTT
-	TRBD1	TRBV5-6	TRBJ1-3	CASKSGQGFSGNTIYF	TGTGCCAGTAAAAGCGGACAGGGGTTCTCTGGAAACACCATATATTTT
-	TRBD1	TRBV24-1	TRBJ1-3	CATSLQGAGNTIYF	TGTGCCACCAGTTTACAGGGGGCGGGAAACACCATATATTTT
once	-	TRBV10-3	TRBJ2-7	CAISDLRDLSGDEQYF	TGTGCCATCAGTGACCTCCGGGACTTATCTGGGGACGAGCAGTACTTC
-	-	TRBV19	TRBJ1-1	CASSTVQNTEAFF	TGTGCCAGTAGCACGGTCCAGAACACTGAAGCTTTCTTT
-	TRBD1	TRBV5-1	TRBJ1-5	CASSFVQGRFPNQPQHF	TGCGCCAGCAGCTTTGTACAGGGGCGGTTCCCCAATCAGCCCCAGCATTTT
-	-	TRBV3-1/TRBV3-2	TRBJ1-1	CASSQGGTLSNTEAFF	TGTGCCAGCAGCCAAGGTGGGACACTTTCGAACACTGAAGCTTTCTTT
-	TRBD2	TRBV10-3	TRBJ2-3	CAISRTSGGTNRPTDTQYF	TGTGCCATCAGTAGGACTAGCGGGGGGACTAACCGTCCCACAGATACGCAGTATTTT
-	-	TRBV7-3	TRBJ2-5	CASRLTGETQYF	TGTGCCAGCAGGTTGACGGGAGAGACCCAGTACTTC
-	-	TRBV7-2	TRBJ1-2	CASIHQGAGLDGYTF	TGTGCCAGCATCCACCAAGGAGCAGGGTTGGACGGCTACACCTTC
once	-	TRBV5-4	TRBJ2-1	CASSHEADNEQFF	TGTGCCAGCAGCCACGAGGCGGACAATGAGCAGTTCTTC
-	-	TRBV27	TRBJ1-1	CASRGDTENTEAFF	TGTGCCAGCAGGGGAGATACAGAGAACACTGAAGCTTTCTTT
-	-	TRBV5-8	TRBJ1-5	CASSLYQGPMDF	TGTGCCAGCAGCTTGTATCAGGGTCCCATGGATTTT
-	TRBD1	TRBV6-5	TRBJ1-2	CASSDRGARGYGYTF	TGTGCCAGCAGCGACAGGGGGGCAAGAGGCTATGGCTACACCTTC
-	TRBD1	TRBV5-1	TRBJ1-4	CASSGQGSTNEKLFF	TGCGCCAGCAGCGGACAGGGATCAACTAATGAAAAACTGTTTTTT
-	TRBD1	TRBV6-5	TRBJ2-5	CASPKGQGAQETQYF	TGTGCCAGCCCTAAAGGACAGGGGGCTCAAGAGACCCAGTACTTC
-	-	TRBV6-5	TRBJ1-5	CASSPAVNQPQHF	TGTGCCAGCAGCCCCGCGGTGAATCAGCCCCAGCATTTT